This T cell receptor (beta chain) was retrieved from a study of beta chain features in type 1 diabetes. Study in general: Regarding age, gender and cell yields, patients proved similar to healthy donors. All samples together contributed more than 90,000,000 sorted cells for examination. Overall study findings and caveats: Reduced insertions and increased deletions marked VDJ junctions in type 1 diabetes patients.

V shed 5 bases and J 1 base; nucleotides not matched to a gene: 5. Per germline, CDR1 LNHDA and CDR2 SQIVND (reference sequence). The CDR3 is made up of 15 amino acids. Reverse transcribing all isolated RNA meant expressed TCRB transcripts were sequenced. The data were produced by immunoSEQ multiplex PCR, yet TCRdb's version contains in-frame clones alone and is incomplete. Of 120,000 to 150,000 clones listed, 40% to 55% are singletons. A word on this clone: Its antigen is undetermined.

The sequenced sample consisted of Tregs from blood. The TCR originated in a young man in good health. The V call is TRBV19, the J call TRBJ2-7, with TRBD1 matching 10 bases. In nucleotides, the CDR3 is TGTGCCAGTAGTTTGACAGGGGGCCATTCCTACGAGCAGTACTTC. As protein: CASSLTGGHSYEQYF.